These T cell receptor beta chains were read from a single sample in a study of blood T cell repertoires in COVID-19. TCRdb keeps only in-frame clones here, not all; method: immunoSEQ multiplex PCR. The sample has about 210,000 clones, 82% seen once. Sequencing was performed on peripheral blood. These receptors were obtained from an older woman with COVID-19, enrolled during active disease. Both conserved end residues are part of each CDR3. A D gene is named only where the DNA matches it firmly. Size is omitted from some rows. Given values are once, few, many or a class for expanded clones.

cdr3_length	v_call	d_call	clone_size	j_call	cdr3_nt	cdr3_aa
16	TRBV4-1	TRBD1	once	TRBJ2-1	TGCGCCAGCAGCCCAAGGACAGGAACCACCTACAATGAGCAGTTCTTC	CASSPRTGTTYNEQFF
14	TRBV7-9	TRBD1	NA	TRBJ1-5	TGTGCCAGCAGCCCCGGACAGGGTGGGAGGCCCCAGCATTTT	CASSPGQGGRPQHF
14	TRBV11-2	TRBD1	NA	TRBJ1-1	TGTGCCAGCAGCAAACAGGGGGTGAACACTGAAGCTTTCTTT	CASSKQGVNTEAFF
14	TRBV28	TRBD1	NA	TRBJ1-2	TGTGCCAGCAGTACGGGACAGGGGTTGGCGGGCTACACCTTC	CASSTGQGLAGYTF
14	TRBV9	TRBD1	NA	TRBJ2-7	TGTGCCAGCAGCGTTCTAGGACAGGGGAACGAGCAGTACTTC	CASSVLGQGNEQYF
16	TRBV11-3	TRBD2	once	TRBJ2-1	TGTGCCAGCAGCTCCCGTAGCGGGGGGGCCTACAATGAGCAGTTCTTC	CASSSRSGGAYNEQFF
15	TRBV3-1/TRBV3-2	TRBD1	NA	TRBJ2-1	TGTGCCAGCAGCCAACAGGGGGCAATGGACAATGAGCAGTTCTTC	CASSQQGAMDNEQFF
17	TRBV30	TRBD1	NA	TRBJ1-6	TGTGCCACACAAACCGGGACAGGGCTCGCCTATAATTCACCCCTCCACTTT	CATQTGTGLAYNSPLHF
12	TRBV14	NA	NA	TRBJ2-5	TGTGCCAGCAGCCAAGATGGAGGGACCCAGTACTTC	CASSQDGGTQYF
12	TRBV19	NA	NA	TRBJ2-3	TGTGCCAGTACCTCGAGCACAGATACGCAGTATTTT	CASTSSTDTQYF